This entry concerns a single T cell receptor (beta chain). Its antigen is not identified. The data belong to a study of CD8 T cells in ankylosing spondylitis. Study-level findings and limits: Ankylosing spondylitis blood appeared to be characterized by a TCR beta motif of fewer than ten highly homologous variants.

TCRdb analysed the 5' RACE reads with MiXCR anew, one entry per CDR3 protein. The data show a few hundred thousand distinct CDR3 sequences, 15% to 20% seen once. The TCR was taken from a male donor with ankylosing spondylitis or in good health (not recorded which). Sample: blood, either unsorted or a sorted T cell fraction (not recorded which).

Here the CDR3 reads CSVGGTGGFPLPLDYGYTF. For the CDR3, the DNA is TGCAGCGTTGGAGGGACAGGGGGCTTTCCCCTCCCTCTTGACTATGGCTACACCTTC. V and J are TRBV29-1 and TRBJ1-2; 12 bases map to TRBD1. The CDR3 length is 19 residues. J was trimmed by 3 bases and V by 4 bases; bases with no gene match: 18. Looked up from germline, CDR1 is SQVTM and CDR2 is ANQGSEA.